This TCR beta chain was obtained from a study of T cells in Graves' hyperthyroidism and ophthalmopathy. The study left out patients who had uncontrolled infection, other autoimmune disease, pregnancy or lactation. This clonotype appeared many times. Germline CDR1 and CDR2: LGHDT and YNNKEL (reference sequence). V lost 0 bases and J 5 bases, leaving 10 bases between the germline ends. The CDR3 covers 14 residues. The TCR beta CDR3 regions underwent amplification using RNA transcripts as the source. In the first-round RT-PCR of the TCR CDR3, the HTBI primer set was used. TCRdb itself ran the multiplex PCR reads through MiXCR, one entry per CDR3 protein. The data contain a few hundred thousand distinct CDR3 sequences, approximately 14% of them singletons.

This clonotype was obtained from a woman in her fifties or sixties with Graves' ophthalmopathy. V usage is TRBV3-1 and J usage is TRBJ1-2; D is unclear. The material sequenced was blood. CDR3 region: CASSQDRTEYGYTF. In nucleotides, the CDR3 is TGTGCCAGCAGCCAAGATAGGACTGAGTATGGCTACACCTTC.